A single sample gave rise to the 31 T cell receptor beta chains below, sequenced in a study of T cells after yellow fever vaccination. MiXCR, run by TCRdb on the 5' RACE reads, gives a single entry per CDR3 protein. The data hold hundreds of thousands of distinct CDR3 sequences, with about 12% observed a single time. The material sequenced was PBMCs, taken on the day of the yellow fever booster vaccination. All receptors derive from a man aged 25 to 45 who received the YFV17D yellow fever vaccine.

The J gene is TRBJ2-7, the V gene TRBV6-5, with D possibly TRBD1 on 5 matching bases. V was trimmed by 2 bases and J by 3 bases, leaving 11 bases between them. The CDR3 contains 14 residues. Germline CDR1 and CDR2: MNHEY and SVGAGI. The CDR3 reads CASSYTDSDYEQYF. CDR3 sequence (DNA): TGTGCCAGCAGTTACACAGACAGCGACTACGAGCAGTACTTC.

The gene calls are TRBV5-6 and TRBJ2-7; D unresolved. The length of the CDR3 is 14 residues. Per germline, CDR1 SGHDT and CDR2 YYEEEE. Trimming took off 1 base at V and 5 bases at J, with 13 bases between the two ends. The CDR3 sequence is CASSLIDLIHEQYF. In DNA, the CDR3 is TGTGCCAGCAGCTTGATTGATTTAATCCACGAGCAGTACTTC.

This clonotype was detected a few times. V and J are TRBV29-1 and TRBJ1-2, with 9 bases identical to TRBD1. CDR1 is SQVTM and CDR2 is ANQGSEA in the germline V gene. The CDR3 is 11 amino acids. Germline trimming cut 6 bases from V and 6 bases from J; bases unmatched to any gene: 2. In DNA, the CDR3 is TGCAGCGTCCGGGACAGGGATGGCTACACCTTC. Translated, it gives CSVRDRDGYTF. The complete variable domain, with remaining parts taken from reference TRBV29-1 and TRBJ1-2, reads SAVISQKPSRDICQRGTSLTIQCQVDSQVTMMFWYRQQPGQSLTLIATANQGSEATYESGFVIDKFPISRPNLTFSTLTVSNMSPEDSSIYLCSVRDRDGYTFGSGTRLTVV.

This clonotype was picked up a small number of times. This chain connects TRBV27 to TRBJ2-2, with D hard to call. Germline V gene lookup returns CDR1 MNHEY and CDR2 SMNVEV (reference sequence). Trimming stripped 8 bases from V and 6 bases from J, with 19 bases between. This CDR3 region has 15 residues. The CDR3 is CASGNLNVGAGELFF. Written as DNA, the CDR3 is TGTGCCAGCGGTAACTTGAACGTGGGCGCCGGGGAGCTGTTTTTT.

The rearrangement uses TRBV12-3 or TRBV12-4 and TRBJ2-3, with TRBD2 matching over 7 bases. The ends lost 2 bases at V and 4 bases at J; junction bases unmatched: 9. This CDR3 has 16 amino acids. The CDR3 sequence is CASSLKAGVRPDTQYF. The CDR3 coding sequence is TGTGCCAGCAGTTTAAAGGCGGGAGTTCGGCCAGATACGCAGTATTTT.

At least ten counts were recorded for this clonotype. The chain couples TRBV12-3 or TRBV12-4 to TRBJ2-1; 15 nucleotides align to TRBD2. Trimming removed 6 bases from V and 7 bases from J; junction bases left unmatched: 1. This CDR3 is built from 14 residues. The CDR3 DNA reads as TGTGCCAGCAGGGGACTAGCGGGAGGAAATGAGCAGTTCTTC. It is translated as CASRGLAGGNEQFF.

This clonotype was seen only a few times. The J gene is TRBJ2-6, the V gene TRBV5-1; 7 bases are shared with TRBD1. This CDR3 contains 19 residues. The germline V gene encodes CDR1 SGHRS and CDR2 YFSETQ. V trimming: 3 bases; J trimming: 3 bases; junction bases outside the gene matches: 15. This chain's CDR3 is CASSWGYSDRVSGANVLTF. CDR3 sequence (DNA): TGCGCCAGCAGCTGGGGCTATTCCGACAGGGTTAGTGGGGCCAACGTCCTGACTTTC.

This clonotype was seen only a few times. CDR3 DNA: TGTGCCAGCAGTTCCTTCACTGGGCGGGGATCCTACGAGCAGTACTTC. Translated, it gives CASSSFTGRGSYEQYF. The rearrangement uses TRBV28 and TRBJ2-7; TRBD2 is a possible D gene (6 bases). Trimming took off 4 bases at V and 1 base at J, with 17 bases between the two ends. The CDR3 covers 16 residues. The V gene's germline CDR1 is MDHEN and CDR2 SYDVKM.

A few counts support this clonotype. The rearrangement uses TRBV20-1 and TRBJ2-1, with 9 bases aligning to TRBD2. The CDR3 is 15 residues long. V lost 2 bases, J lost 6 bases, and 8 bases stayed unmatched. Per the germline V gene, CDR1 is DFQATT and CDR2 is SNEGSKA (reference sequence). The CDR3 DNA reads as TGCAGTGCTAGACTCGCGGGGGGGGGTATCAATGAGCAGTTCTTC. Amino acid sequence: CSARLAGGGINEQFF.

This clonotype has a handful of counts. The V call is TRBV5-1, the J call TRBJ1-2; possible D gene TRBD1, 6 bases. The CDR3 runs to 14 residues. Germline CDR1 is SGHRS and CDR2 is YFSETQ. Trimming stripped 2 bases from V and 6 bases from J, with 14 bases between. The CDR3 here is CASSLSSGTNGYTF. In DNA form, the CDR3 reads TGCGCCAGCAGCTTATCTTCCGGGACAAATGGCTACACCTTC.

The V call is TRBV4-3, the J call TRBJ2-5; TRBD1 agrees at 7 bases. Per the germline V gene, CDR1 is LGHNA and CDR2 is YSLEER. The CDR3 contains 15 residues. V lost 1 base, J lost 2 bases, and 4 bases stayed unmatched. The CDR3 bases are TGCGCCAGCAGCCAAGTTTTCAGGGGGCAAGAGACCCAGTACTTC. Encoded protein: CASSQVFRGQETQYF.

The table lists this clonotype with a few counts. This chain connects TRBV12-3 or TRBV12-4 to TRBJ2-7; perhaps TRBD1 as D (6 bases). The CDR3 totals 15 residues. V dropped 5 bases and J dropped 2 bases, with 16 bases sitting between them. The CDR3 here is CASSNRQELPYEQYF. The CDR3 DNA reads as TGTGCCAGCAGTAATCGACAGGAACTCCCCTACGAGCAGTACTTC.

This chain uses TRBV4-3 with TRBJ2-1; D is possibly TRBD2 (6 bases). This CDR3 spans 14 amino acids. V was pared by 1 base and J by 14 bases, with 18 bases between. CDR1 and CDR2 from the germline V gene are LGHNA and YSLEER. The CDR3 spells CASSQGTTGLIKFF. CDR3 bases: TGCGCCAGCAGCCAAGGTACTACTGGACTAATAAAGTTCTTC.

The genes are TRBV19 and TRBJ2-2; 10 bases map to TRBD2. Germline trimming cut 8 bases from V and 7 bases from J; bases unmatched to any gene: 10. Per the germline V gene, CDR1 is LNHDA and CDR2 is SQIVND (reference sequence). This CDR3 comprises 15 residues. CDR3 DNA sequence: TGTGCCAGTCATCGGGCTAGCGGGAGTTTCGGGGAGCTGTTTTTT. It encodes CASHRASGSFGELFF. Based on the CDR3 plus reference TRBV19 and TRBJ2-2, the full variable domain is DGGITQSPKYLFRKEGQNVTLSCEQNLNHDAMYWYRQDPGQGLRLIYYSQIVNDFQKGDIAEGYSVSREKKESFPLTVTSAQKNPTAFYLCASHRASGSFGELFFGEGSRLTVL.

A few counts support this clonotype. The rearrangement links TRBV4-3 to TRBJ1-1, with D possibly being TRBD1 (6 bases). The germline V and J ends were trimmed by 1 base and 6 bases, with 15 bases remaining between them. The germline V gene has CDR1 LGHNA and CDR2 YSLEER. The CDR3 runs to 15 residues. Written as DNA, the CDR3 is TGCGCCAGCAGCCAAGGTGTGGCAGGGGCCCCTGAAGCTTTCTTT. Translation gives CASSQGVAGAPEAFF.

This clonotype has just a few counts. The chain links TRBV3-1 to TRBJ2-7; tentative D call: TRBD1 (6 bases). Trimming stripped 4 bases from V and 5 bases from J, with 18 bases between. CDR1 is LGHDT, CDR2 YNNKEL, per germline (reference sequence). The CDR3 spans 15 residues. The CDR3 DNA reads as TGTGCCAGCAGCCTACTGTCCGGGACAAAGGACGAGCAGTACTTC. Residues: CASSLLSGTKDEQYF.

V gene TRBV20-1 combines with J gene TRBJ1-2; D unresolved. CDR1 DFQATT and CDR2 SNEGSKA come from the germline V gene (reference sequence). Between the trimmed V and J ends, which lost 6 bases and 3 bases, there was a span of 11 bases. This CDR3 contains 12 residues. DNA for the CDR3: TGCAGTGCCCGGAGGACTTACTATGGCTACACCTTC. Translated, it gives CSARRTYYGYTF.

The CDR3 protein is CASTLVWGNTYEQYF. CDR3 bases: TGTGCCAGCACCCTCGTGTGGGGTAACACCTACGAGCAGTACTTC. J is TRBJ2-7 and V is TRBV7-2; unclear D gene. Trimming left V 7 bases short and J 2 bases short, with 18 bases between. The CDR3 sequence is 15 residues long. Germline CDR1 is SGHTA and CDR2 is FQGNSA.

This clonotype was recorded many times. For the CDR3, the DNA is TGCAGCGTTGACCCCGGGACTAGCGGGAATGAGCAGTTCTTC. Amino acid sequence: CSVDPGTSGNEQFF. The chain joins TRBV29-1 to TRBJ2-1, with 12 bases aligning to TRBD2. V shed 3 bases and J 7 bases; nucleotides not matched to a gene: 4. The germline gives CDR1 SQVTM, CDR2 ANQGSEA. The CDR3 totals 14 residues.

This sequence joins TRBV20-1 and TRBJ2-7, with 9 nucleotides matching TRBD1. From germline, CDR1 is DFQATT and CDR2 SNEGSKA (reference sequence). The ends lost 1 base at V and 4 bases at J; junction bases unmatched: 5. This CDR3 has 14 amino acids. The CDR3 sequence: CSARGGQGWYEQYF. In DNA, the CDR3 is TGCAGTGCTAGAGGTGGACAGGGGTGGTACGAGCAGTACTTC.

The chain has TRBV15 and TRBJ2-4; D is unclear. This CDR3 spans 18 amino acids. The V gene lost 0 bases and the J gene lost 6 bases, with 21 bases spanning the gap. CDR1 and CDR2 (germline): LNHNV, YYDKDF (reference sequence). The CDR3 spells CATSRDFLRPSQANIQYF. The DNA for the CDR3 is TGTGCCACCAGCAGAGATTTTTTGAGACCATCCCAAGCAAACATTCAGTACTTC.

The table lists this clonotype with a few counts. This chain links TRBV5-1 with TRBJ2-1; 13 nucleotides agree with TRBD2. The CDR3 runs 19 residues. Per the germline V gene, CDR1 is SGHRS and CDR2 is YFSETQ. The J segment lost 0 bases and the V segment lost 4 bases, leaving 10 bases of the junction unmatched. The CDR3 sequence is CASSPGLAGTTSSYNEQFF. CDR3 nucleotides: TGCGCCAGCAGCCCGGGACTAGCGGGAACTACTAGCTCCTACAATGAGCAGTTCTTC.

The CDR3, as DNA: TGTGCCAGCAGCGTGGATGCTGGGATCACGCAGTATTTT. The encoded protein is CASSVDAGITQYF. The chain links TRBV5-5 to TRBJ2-3; D gene ambiguous. The CDR3 contains 13 residues. The V gene's germline CDR1 is SGHKS and CDR2 YYEKEE (reference sequence). V dropped 4 bases and J dropped 9 bases, with 15 bases sitting between them.

This clonotype has just a few counts. The rearrangement links TRBV20-1 to TRBJ2-4; 12 positions match TRBD2. The CDR3 runs to 14 residues. The V gene end was trimmed by 6 bases and the J gene end by 7 bases; junction bases not matched to a gene: 7. Germline CDR1 and CDR2: DFQATT and SNEGSKA (reference sequence). CDR3 in DNA: TGCAGTGCGAGGCCTAGCGGGAGGGAGAACATTCAGTACTTC. It specifies CSARPSGRENIQYF.

This clonotype was counted between two and nine times. The CDR3 sequence: CASSHDRDRGAYEQYF. The CDR3 DNA sequence: TGTGCCAGCAGTCACGACCGGGACAGGGGGGCCTACGAGCAGTACTTC. The chain carries TRBV6-5 and TRBJ2-7; 11 nucleotides line up with TRBD1. After removal of 5 bases from V and 2 bases from J, the junction contained 8 bases not matched to a gene. CDR1 and CDR2 from the germline V gene are MNHEY and SVGAGI. This CDR3 is 16 amino acids long.

The chain joins TRBV6-5 to TRBJ2-3, with a weak D call TRBD2 (5 bases). Trimming took 4 bases from V and 0 from J, leaving 8 bases between them. The V gene's germline CDR1 is MNHEY and CDR2 SVGAGI. This CDR3 region has 14 residues. For the CDR3, the DNA is TGTGCCAGCAGTTGGGCGGGTAGCACAGATACGCAGTATTTT. Encoded protein: CASSWAGSTDTQYF.

This sequence joins TRBV11-1 and TRBJ2-4, with TRBD2 matching over 14 bases. Germline V gene lookup returns CDR1 SGHAT and CDR2 FQDESV (reference sequence). The V and J ends lost 4 bases and 2 bases, in that order; junction bases with no gene match: 13. CDR3 length: 20 amino acids. The CDR3 sequence: CASSSLPGTSGSGTKNIQYF. CDR3 coding DNA: TGTGCCAGCAGCTCCCTTCCCGGGACTAGCGGGAGCGGGACCAAAAACATTCAGTACTTC.

In regard to this clonotype: The germline gene is not matched at one end of the junction; a read error may be the cause. The rearrangement joins TRBV20-1 to TRBJ1-4; 9 bases line up with TRBD1. The CDR3 covers 14 residues. The V gene's germline CDR1 is DFQATT and CDR2 SNEGSKA (reference sequence). CDR3 DNA: TGCAGTGCCCTCCGGACAGGGGTTAATGAAAAGCTGTTTTTT. It encodes CSALRTGVNEKLFF.

This clonotype was observed a few times. This chain links TRBV5-1 with TRBJ1-3; D is unresolved. The CDR3 runs 14 residues. Trimming stripped 4 bases from V and 4 bases from J, with 12 bases between. CDR1 and CDR2 from the germline V gene are SGHRS and YFSETQ. The CDR3 sequence is CASSPGWFGNTIYF. The DNA for the CDR3 is TGCGCCAGCAGCCCAGGTTGGTTCGGAAACACCATATATTTT.

The rearrangement joins TRBV7-2 to TRBJ2-3; TRBD2 might be the D (5 bases). CDR1 is SGHTA and CDR2 is FQGNSA in the germline V gene. Trimming stripped 0 bases from V and 8 bases from J, with 18 bases between. The CDR3 consists of 16 residues. The CDR3 protein is CASSLASGVVRGTQYF. The CDR3 nucleotides are TGTGCCAGCAGCTTAGCATCGGGCGTGGTCCGGGGTACGCAGTATTTT.

V is TRBV24-1 and J is TRBJ2-5; D perhaps matches TRBD1 (6 bases). The CDR3 has 15 residues. The germline V gene has CDR1 KGHDR and CDR2 SFDVKD. V lost 4 bases and J lost 2, with 13 bases in between. Here the CDR3 DNA reads TGTGCCACCAGTGACCCACAGGGACCGCAAGAGACCCAGTACTTC. Its protein product is CATSDPQGPQETQYF.